This passage covers 11 T cell receptor beta chains from one sample sequenced in a study of blood T cell repertoires in COVID-19. The method was immunoSEQ multiplex PCR; TCRdb's version includes in-frame clones alone and lacks a portion of them. This sample carries about 200,000 clones, approximately 78% of them seen once, and the ten largest clones take about 10%. The source material was peripheral blood. These receptors were obtained from an elderly woman with acute or convalescent COVID-19.

The chain carries TRBV25-1 and TRBJ1-2; D is undetermined. The V and J ends lost 1 base and 7 bases respectively, with 4 bases between them. The germline gives CDR1 MGHDK, CDR2 SYGVNS. This CDR3 has 11 residues. CDR3 loop: CASSEFSGYTF. The CDR3 DNA reads TGTGCCAGCAGTGAATTCAGTGGCTACACCTTC.

The chain couples TRBV27 to TRBJ2-1; D perhaps matches TRBD1 (6 bases). Trimming shortened V by 6 bases and J by 0 bases, and 12 bases separated the two germline ends. Germline V CDR1 and CDR2: MNHEY, SMNVEV (reference sequence). The CDR3 length is 15 residues. CDR3 coding DNA: TGTGCCAGCAGGATCCGGGACAACTCCTACAATGAGCAGTTCTTC. Translation: CASRIRDNSYNEQFF.

This chain links TRBV19 with TRBJ1-6, with TRBD1 matching 10 bases. The CDR3 sequence is 14 residues long. Trimming cost V 4 bases and J 11 bases; bases outside gene matches: 5. Germline V gene data show CDR1 as LNHDA and CDR2 as SQIVND (reference sequence). The CDR3 is CASSTGQGTTPLHF. The CDR3 DNA follows: TGTGCCAGTAGTACGGGACAGGGGACCACACCCCTCCACTTT.

This chain uses TRBV7-2 with TRBJ1-5; TRBD1 might be the D (5 bases). This CDR3 is 14 amino acids long. The V gene's germline CDR1 is SGHTA and CDR2 FQGNSA. V was trimmed by 5 bases and J by 3 bases, leaving 11 bases between them. CDR3 protein: CASSADNPNQPQHF. In DNA form, the CDR3 reads TGTGCCAGCAGCGCGGACAACCCCAATCAGCCCCAGCATTTT. Full variable domain (remainder filled in from reference TRBV7-2 and TRBJ1-5): GAGVSQSPSNKVTEKGKDVELRCDPISGHTALYWYRQSLGQGLEFLIYFQGNSAPDKSGLPSDRFSAERTGGSVSTLTIQRTQQEDSAVYLCASSADNPNQPQHFGDGTRLSIL.

CDR3 sequence reads: CASSYADTGELFF. As DNA, the CDR3 is TGTGCCAGCAGCTACGCGGACACCGGGGAGCTGTTTTTT. This sequence joins TRBV5-6 and TRBJ2-2, with no clear D. Trimming stripped 3 bases from V and 3 bases from J, with 6 bases between. The CDR3 is 13 residues long. Germline V gives CDR1 SGHDT, CDR2 YYEEEE.

This clone was seen a handful of times. The rearrangement links TRBV13 to TRBJ2-2; D is perhaps TRBD1 (6 bases). Trimming removed 3 bases from V and 4 bases from J, with 12 bases in between. This CDR3 spans 15 amino acids. Germline CDR1 PRHDT, CDR2 FYEKMQ (reference sequence). This CDR3 reads CASSFGTSRTGELFF. Here the CDR3 DNA reads TGTGCCAGCAGCTTTGGGACAAGTCGCACCGGGGAGCTGTTTTTT. The full variable domain, completed using reference TRBV13 and TRBJ2-2, is AAGVIQSPRHLIKEKRETATLKCYPIPRHDTVYWYQQGPGQDPQFLISFYEKMQSDKGSIPDRFSAQQFSDYHSELNMSSLELGDSALYFCASSFGTSRTGELFFGEGSRLTVL.

The CDR3 here is CASRAGGLETQYF. The CDR3 DNA sequence: TGTGCCAGCAGAGCGGGGGGCCTAGAGACCCAGTACTTC. The chain couples TRBV7-2 to TRBJ2-5; 9 bases fit TRBD2. In germline, CDR1 is SGHTA, CDR2 FQGNSA. The CDR3 consists of 13 residues. The ends lost 6 bases at V and 4 bases at J; junction bases unmatched: 3. The variable domain in full, with the rest retrieved from reference TRBV7-2 and TRBJ2-5, is GAGVSQSPSNKVTEKGKDVELRCDPISGHTALYWYRQSLGQGLEFLIYFQGNSAPDKSGLPSDRFSAERTGGSVSTLTIQRTQQEDSAVYLCASRAGGLETQYFGPGTRLLVL.

This rearrangement joins TRBV5-1 to TRBJ2-7; D is undetermined. V was trimmed by 0 bases and J by 3 bases, leaving 4 bases between them. The germline V gene encodes CDR1 SGHRS and CDR2 YFSETQ. The CDR3 consists of 12 residues. The CDR3: CASSLDNYEQYF. CDR3 nucleotide sequence: TGCGCCAGCAGCTTGGACAACTACGAGCAGTACTTC.

The chain carries TRBV25-1 and TRBJ1-2; D perhaps matches TRBD1 (5 bases). The CDR3 is 18 amino acids. Germline lookup yields CDR1 MGHDK and CDR2 SYGVNS. V gave up 4 bases and J gave up 1 base, with 22 bases separating them. CDR3 region: CASSAPGTGDHFNYGYTF. Here the CDR3 DNA reads TGTGCCAGCAGTGCACCAGGGACGGGGGATCATTTTAACTATGGCTACACCTTC.

The chain employs TRBV24-1 and TRBJ2-2; the D gene is possibly TRBD2 (5 bases). Germline-derived CDR1 and CDR2 are KGHDR and SFDVKD. The V and J ends lost 5 bases and 6 bases respectively, with 12 bases between them. This CDR3 is 14 amino acids long. The CDR3 loop is CATSGSSWSGELFF. In DNA, the CDR3 is TGTGCCACCAGTGGATCTAGCTGGTCCGGGGAGCTGTTTTTT.

V gene TRBV30 combines with J gene TRBJ1-4; 7 bases line up with TRBD1. The junction had 11 bases not matched to a gene; V was cut back by 4 bases and J by 3 bases. Germline loops: CDR1 GTSNPN, CDR2 SVGIG (reference sequence). The CDR3 extends over 16 amino acids. The CDR3 region is CAWNSGTASPNEKLFF. CDR3 DNA sequence: TGTGCCTGGAATTCCGGGACAGCGTCACCTAATGAAAAACTGTTTTTT.